This TCR beta chain was obtained from a study of blood T cell repertoires in COVID-19. Study summary: Sources were T cells, B-cell-depleted T cells, or PBMCs; the material itself was cDNA or gDNA.

CDR3 size: 15 residues. Germline values: CDR1 SGDLS, CDR2 YYNGEE. V was cut by 0 bases and J by 2 bases, with 9 bases left in between. Individuals drawn from under 30 US areas were about 18 to 100 years old. Cohort placement rested on clinical history that participants reported themselves. Data came from immunoSEQ multiplex PCR; TCRdb stores just in-frame clones and leaves some out. Among 280,000 or so clones listed, roughly 89% were seen once. This clone was observed a single time. The chain combines TRBV9 with TRBJ1-3, with D unresolved. The TCR comes from a woman aged 40-49 years who had recovered from COVID-19. The specimen sequenced was PBMCs or T cells enriched from blood (not recorded which). This CDR3 is CASSVGVGPGNTIYF. Here the CDR3 DNA reads TGTGCCAGCAGCGTAGGGGTGGGCCCTGGAAACACCATATATTTT.